This T cell receptor (beta chain) was documented in a study of blood T cell repertoires in COVID-19 (TCRdb year 2020). Regarding the study in general: The collaborator samples originated in the United States, Italy and Spain and spanned the acute and convalescent phases of COVID-19. The prospective study material was composed of cDNA or gDNA derived from T cells, B-cell-depleted T cells, or PBMCs. The dataset comprised deeply sampled blood TCRbeta repertoires from subjects exposed to, actively infected with, or recovered from COVID-19. The repertoires were released in a freely available public database intended as a resource for research on the immune response to SARS-CoV-2. The samples were drawn from two sources: the first 160 participants of the ongoing ImmuneRACE study, and over 950 subjects contributed by 6 global collaborators. A de-identified subject ID, COVID-19 status, age in years and sex were almost always included in the sample metadata. Where HLA class I and class II types were available, the types were taken from metadata supplied by the sample provider, not from assay-based typing. The paper as a whole reports these results and caveats: How much clinical and demographic metadata was included differed by source and by participant, and the metadata was provided uncurated.

According to the germline V gene, CDR1 reads LGHNA and CDR2 reads YNFKEQ. The CDR3 holds 15 amino acids from the cysteine to the phenylalanine. Here the CDR3 DNA is all that survives: 45 bases in frame from base 1. V is pared back by 4 bases and J by 2 bases, with 13 bases lying between the germline termini. TCRbeta CDR3 regions were amplified from genomic DNA by means of the immunoSEQ Assay, a bias-controlled multiplex PCR. Per the source publication's procedure: Within the assay, amplification of reference gene primers was used to estimate how many nucleated cells each sample contained. To quantify the absolute abundance of each unique TCRbeta CDR3 rearrangement, sequence reads were collapsed and filtered. Productive Simpson clonality was computed per sample as the square root of Simpson's diversity index over productive rearrangements. As stored in TCRdb, this immuneACCESS dataset retains in-frame rearrangements with V and J assigned. A fraction of the clones does not appear; measured against another copy, unresolved V genes explain less than half of the discrepancy, and the remainder lacks a known reason. The V and J calls and the clone size are those of that table, but D and trimming were determined from the DNA. This sample has 200,000 to 250,000 clones in its table, and approximately 80% of those were observed once. The ten most abundant clones make up 5% to 6.5% of the sample.

A second Seattle source provided samples from volunteer blood donors who had recovered from COVID-19. The collaborating institutions used their own protocols to collect whole blood in K2EDTA tubes. Collaborator samples were shipped for TCRbeta analysis as frozen whole blood, isolated PBMCs, or DNA extracted from either sample type. Concerning this clone itself: Its antigen is still unknown. Per-base quality was not reported, and no clone a single base away is much larger than it.

The chain links TRBV4-2 with TRBJ2-3; no D gene is confidently identified. Sample: peripheral blood. This TCR derives from a woman aged 55-69 years who had recovered from COVID-19. Here is the DNA: TGTGCCAGCAGCCTTGCCGGGTCGTTCACAGATACGCAGTATTTT. Its protein reads: CASSLAGSFTDTQYF.